The 10 T cell receptor beta chains given below trace back to one sample, sequenced in a study of cytomegalovirus exposure and HLA in healthy donors. PCR involved 60 Vbeta and 13 Jbeta primers. The assay was immunoSEQ multiplex PCR, and TCRdb's table has in-frame clones only and misses some. Counted here are about 140,000 clones, 8.5% to 10% occurring once; the ten biggest clones make up 1.8%. Sequencing was done on a sample of PBMCs. These TCRs come from a man aged 50 or older in good health and CMV-seronegative.

This clone has only a few counts. This rearrangement joins TRBV7-3 to TRBJ1-1, with 9 bases that match TRBD1. The junction had 13 bases not matched to a gene; V was cut back by 4 bases and J by 4 bases. The CDR3 contains 17 residues. Germline CDR1 reads SGHTA; CDR2 reads FQGTGA. The CDR3 sequence is CASSSTGTGFPGTEAFF. The CDR3 DNA reads as TGTGCCAGCAGCTCCACCGGGACAGGGTTCCCGGGCACTGAAGCTTTCTTT. The whole variable domain, remainder taken from reference TRBV7-3 and TRBJ1-1, is GAGVSQTPSNKVTEKGKYVELRCDPISGHTALYWYRQSLGQGPEFLIYFQGTGAADDSGLPNDRFFAVRPEGSVSTLKIQRTERGDSAVYLCASSSTGTGFPGTEAFFGQGTRLTVV.

This clone was seen just once. V and J are TRBV5-1 and TRBJ2-1; 7 positions match TRBD1. CDR1 is SGHRS and CDR2 is YFSETQ in the germline V gene. CDR3 size: 14 residues. The ends lost 1 base at V and 4 bases at J; junction bases unmatched: 2. CDR3 DNA sequence: TGCGCCAGCAGCTTGAACAGGGGATACAATGAGCAGTTCTTC. It translates to CASSLNRGYNEQFF.

The chain has TRBV11-2 and TRBJ1-1, with D perhaps TRBD1 (5 bases). Trimming removed 0 bases from V and 1 base from J, with 12 bases in between. Germline-derived CDR1 and CDR2 are SGHAT and FQNNGV. This CDR3 spans 16 amino acids. CDR3 bases: TGTGCCAGCAGCTTAGATATTCCGCAGGGGAACACTGAAGCTTTCTTT. Translated: CASSLDIPQGNTEAFF.

This clone was detected a few times. The V and J genes are TRBV5-4 and TRBJ2-6, with 7 positions matching TRBD1. The CDR3 loop spans 19 amino acids. Germline CDR1 is SGHNT and CDR2 is YYREEE (reference sequence). The J segment lost 1 base and the V segment lost 3 bases, leaving 13 bases of the junction unmatched. CDR3 protein: CASSSGQSALVSGANVLTF. The DNA of the CDR3 is TGTGCCAGCAGCTCGGGACAGTCCGCACTGGTGTCTGGGGCCAACGTCCTGACTTTC. Variable domain in full (rest from reference TRBV5-4 and TRBJ2-6): ETGVTQSPTHLIKTRGQQVTLRCSSQSGHNTVSWYQQALGQGPQFIFQYYREEENGRGNFPPRFSGLQFPNYSSELNVNALELDDSALYLCASSSGQSALVSGANVLTFGAGSRLTVL.

The chain is built from TRBV2 and TRBJ2-7; D not certain. CDR1 is SNHLY and CDR2 is FYNNEI in the germline V gene. The CDR3 runs to 10 residues. Trimming stripped 7 bases from V and 7 bases from J, with 8 bases between. CDR3 in DNA: TGTGCCAGCAATCTCCGTGAGCAGTACTTC. This encodes CASNLREQYF.

This clone was seen repeatedly, ten times or more. This chain connects TRBV7-7 to TRBJ2-3; D may be TRBD2 (5 bases). Looked up from germline, CDR1 is SSHAT and CDR2 is FNYEAQ (reference sequence). Trimming left V 1 base short and J 4 bases short, with 12 bases between. CDR3 length equals 15 residues. In DNA form, the CDR3 reads TGTGCCAGCAGCTTAGGAGCGGAGGCCGCAGATACGCAGTATTTT. Translation gives CASSLGAEAADTQYF.

This chain connects TRBV18 to TRBJ2-4; maybe TRBD2 (6 bases). Trimming took off 3 bases at V and 8 bases at J, with 17 bases between the two ends. The germline V gene has CDR1 KGHSH and CDR2 LQKENI. This CDR3 spans 15 amino acids. Here the CDR3 reads CASSPPIGSTDIQYF. For the CDR3, the DNA is TGTGCCAGCTCACCCCCCATCGGGAGCACGGACATTCAGTACTTC.

This clone has more than one count but fewer than ten. The chain links TRBV11-1 to TRBJ2-5, with 9 bases identical to TRBD1. This CDR3 has 14 amino acids. Looked up from germline, CDR1 is SGHAT and CDR2 is FQDESV (reference sequence). The junction had 4 bases not matched to a gene; V was cut back by 5 bases and J by 3 bases. The CDR3 nucleotides read TGTGCCAGCAGCCGACGGGACAGGGAAGAGACCCAGTACTTC. This encodes CASSRRDREETQYF.

This clone was counted between two and nine times. The chain links TRBV2 to TRBJ1-5, with D maybe TRBD1 (6 bases). The length of the CDR3 is 13 residues. Germline CDR1 reads SNHLY; CDR2 reads FYNNEI. Trimming cost V 6 bases and J 7 bases, with 13 bases left between them. CDR3 residues: CASRFSGEQPQHF. As DNA, the CDR3 is TGTGCCAGCAGGTTCTCAGGGGAACAGCCCCAGCATTTT.

The V call is TRBV19, the J call TRBJ2-3, with D possibly matching TRBD2 (6 bases). There are 14 residues in the CDR3. Germline CDR1 and CDR2: LNHDA and SQIVND (reference sequence). V lost 1 base and J 3 bases, leaving 8 bases between the germline ends. The CDR3 is CASSIGRATDTQYF. In DNA form, the CDR3 reads TGTGCCAGTAGTATAGGGAGGGCTACAGATACGCAGTATTTT. The full variable domain, with the rest looked up from reference TRBV19 and TRBJ2-3, is DGGITQSPKYLFRKEGQNVTLSCEQNLNHDAMYWYRQDPGQGLRLIYYSQIVNDFQKGDIAEGYSVSREKKESFPLTVTSAQKNPTAFYLCASSIGRATDTQYFGPGTRLTVL.